This T cell receptor (beta chain) was sequenced for a study of T cell repertoires in cytomegalovirus infection. CDR1 and CDR2 from the germline V gene are MNHNS and SASEGT. The CDR3 length is 17 residues. The trim removed 2 bases at V and 0 bases at J, leaving 9 bases unmatched. In TCRdb, the reads were re-called with MiXCR into one record per CDR3 protein. The table lists 200,000 or so distinct CDR3 sequences, approximately 40% of them singletons. Of note for this clonotype: Its antigen is undetermined.

This receptor was identified in a human donor in good health (CMV status not recorded). Some clones in this sample may be carry-over from other donors' samples. The sample here was CD8+ T cells from cultured PBMCs, taken from culture after CMV antigen stimulation. The V and J genes are TRBV6-1 and TRBJ2-5; TRBD2 aligns across 7 bases. The CDR3 is CASSEYSTSVNQETQYF. CDR3 sequence (DNA): TGTGCCAGCAGTGAATATTCAACTAGCGTTAACCAAGAGACCCAGTACTTC.